The 25 T cell receptor beta chains given below trace back to one sample, sequenced in a study of blood T cell repertoires in COVID-19 (TCRdb year 2020). To prepare the library, the immunoSEQ multiplex PCR assay was applied. As stored in TCRdb, this immuneACCESS dataset retains in-frame rearrangements with V and J assigned. A fraction of the clones does not appear; measured against another copy, unresolved V genes explain less than half of the discrepancy, and the remainder lacks a known reason. This sample lists more than 150,000 clones; around four fifths were detected once. In total, the top ten clones hold approximately 10% of the sample. The sample consisted of PBMCs or T cells enriched from blood (not recorded which). Receptors were obtained from a man aged 40-49 years who had recovered from COVID-19.

This clone is a singleton in its sample. The V gene is TRBV6-2 or TRBV6-3, the J gene TRBJ2-7; 7 bases map to TRBD1. The trim removed 5 bases at V and 2 bases at J, leaving 3 bases unmatched. Per germline, CDR1 MNHEY and CDR2 SVGEGT. The CDR3 covers 13 residues. CDR3 nucleotide sequence: TGTGCCAGCAGTGACAGGGTGACCTACGAGCAGTACTTC. Amino acids: CASSDRVTYEQYF.

The rearrangement uses TRBV21-1 and TRBJ1-2; the table calls TRBD1, which could not be checked here. TRBV21-1 is described as a pseudogene. The CDR3 totals 15 residues. CDR3 loop: CASSGTKGQAYGYTF. For the CDR3, the DNA is TGTGCCAGCAGCGGAACTAAGGGACAGGCTTATGGCTACACCTTC.

J is TRBJ2-5 and V is TRBV10-3; perhaps TRBD1 as D (6 bases). V lost 10 bases and J lost 5, with 17 bases in between. CDR1 and CDR2 (germline): ENHRY, SYGVKD. This CDR3 has 13 amino acids. CDR3 residues: CATTNPRGETQYF. The CDR3 nucleotides are TGTGCCACAACAAACCCTAGGGGGGAGACCCAGTACTTC.

The chain joins TRBV6-2 or TRBV6-3 to TRBJ2-5; D call uncertain. CDR3 size: 14 residues. V shed 0 bases and J shed 5 bases, with 10 bases lying between them. Germline CDR1 reads MNHEY; CDR2 reads SVGEGT. CDR3 sequence (DNA): TGTGCCAGCAGTTACTCGAAAAGAGAGGAGACCCAGTACTTC. Its translation: CASSYSKREETQYF.

This chain links TRBV28 with TRBJ1-5; D gene uncertain. The CDR3 loop spans 15 amino acids. Germline CDR1 MDHEN, CDR2 SYDVKM. V was clipped by 6 bases and J by 0 bases, with 12 bases between them. CDR3 DNA: TGTGCCAGCAGCCCTACCGATTATAGCAATCAGCCCCAGCATTTT. Its translation is CASSPTDYSNQPQHF.

This sequence joins TRBV29-1 and TRBJ2-4; possible D gene TRBD1, 6 bases. With 6 bases removed from V and 10 bases from J, the gap between germline ends came to 25 bases. The CDR3 consists of 15 residues. In germline, CDR1 is SQVTM, CDR2 ANQGSEA. The DNA of the CDR3 is TGCAGCGTACGAATGATACAGGGTCGGGCGAGTATTCAGTACTTC. Its protein is CSVRMIQGRASIQYF. The full variable domain, in which reference TRBV29-1 and TRBJ2-4 provide the parts outside the CDR3, is SAVISQKPSRDICQRGTSLTIQCQVDSQVTMMFWYRQQPGQSLTLIATANQGSEATYESGFVIDKFPISRPNLTFSTLTVSNMSPEDSSIYLCSVRMIQGRASIQYFGAGTRLSVL.

The rearrangement joins TRBV7-2 to TRBJ2-7; no clear D. The CDR3 covers 14 residues. V gave up 1 base and J gave up 0 bases, with 7 bases separating them. The germline V gene encodes CDR1 SGHTA and CDR2 FQGNSA. The CDR3 DNA follows: TGTGCCAGCAGCTTAGGGCATATCTCCTACGAGCAGTACTTC. It specifies CASSLGHISYEQYF.

The chain uses TRBV5-4 and TRBJ2-1; D remains unclear. Germline V gene data show CDR1 as SGHNT and CDR2 as YYREEE (reference sequence). CDR3 size: 12 residues. Trimming shortened V by 2 bases and J by 5 bases, and 5 bases separated the two germline ends. This CDR3 is CASSFRDNEQFF. DNA for the CDR3: TGTGCCAGCAGCTTTAGAGACAATGAGCAGTTCTTC.

A note on this clone: A junction end diverges from the germline sequence, so it may reflect a read error. Other DNA sequences of this sample code for an identical CDR3. V and J are TRBV2 and TRBJ2-2; TRBD2 agrees at 8 bases. Germline V gene data show CDR1 as SNHLY and CDR2 as FYNNEI. The CDR3 spans 15 residues. The CDR3 reads CASSVSGIDTGELFF. For the CDR3, the DNA is TGTGCCAGCAGCGTTAGCGGGATTGACACCGGGGAGTTGTTTTTT. Supplemented by reference TRBV2 and TRBJ2-2, the full variable domain reads EPEVTQTPSHQVTQMGQEVILRCVPISNHLYFYWYRQILGQKVEFLVSFYNNEISEKSEIFDDQFSVERPDGSNFTLKIRSTKLEDSAMYFCASSVSGIDTGELFFGEGSRLTVL.

J is TRBJ1-4 and V is TRBV2; weak D call: TRBD1 (6 bases). Trimming left V 8 bases short and J 17 bases short, with 30 bases between. This CDR3 comprises 15 residues. Per germline, CDR1 SNHLY and CDR2 FYNNEI. For the CDR3, the DNA is TGTGCCAGCCGAATCCACCCGACAGGTACCGCGGGAGATTTTTTT. This gives the protein CASRIHPTGTAGDFF.

The chain joins TRBV9 to TRBJ2-1, with D perhaps matching TRBD2 (6 bases). Germline V lookup: CDR1 SGDLS, CDR2 YYNGEE. With 0 bases removed from V and 1 base from J, the gap between germline ends came to 11 bases. CDR3 length equals 16 residues. The CDR3: CASSVGGRLSYNEQFF. CDR3 sequence (DNA): TGTGCCAGCAGCGTAGGTGGGAGGCTATCCTACAATGAGCAGTTCTTC.

The chain has TRBV19 and TRBJ2-1, with 8 bases that match TRBD1. Unmatched junction bases numbered 7, after V lost 10 bases and J lost 5 bases. This CDR3 spans 13 amino acids. Looked up from germline, CDR1 is LNHDA and CDR2 is SQIVND (reference sequence). The CDR3 sequence: CATSDRGHNEQFF. The CDR3 coding sequence is TGTGCCACCTCAGACAGGGGCCACAATGAGCAGTTCTTC.

This clone occurred once. The chain carries TRBV18 and TRBJ1-6; 7 bases agree with TRBD1. With 3 bases clipped from V and 7 bases from J, the junction kept 6 bases outside the gene matches. Germline CDR1 and CDR2: KGHSH and LQKENI. The CDR3 covers 15 residues. CDR3 amino acids: CASSPSTGHNSPLHF. The CDR3 DNA follows: TGTGCCAGCTCACCCTCGACAGGGCACAATTCACCCCTCCACTTT.

This clone came up once. The gene calls are TRBV6-5 and TRBJ1-3, with a possible D match to TRBD1 (6 bases). The CDR3 is made up of 16 amino acids. Germline V gene sequence: CDR1 MNHEY, CDR2 SVGAGI. The V and J ends lost 2 bases and 1 base respectively, with 12 bases between them. The CDR3 bases are TGTGCCAGCAGTTACGGCACTCAGGGGTCTGGAAACACCATATATTTT. Translated: CASSYGTQGSGNTIYF.

This chain links TRBV24-1 with TRBJ2-7; a weak D match, TRBD1 (6 bases). This CDR3 is 13 amino acids long. Germline V gives CDR1 KGHDR, CDR2 SFDVKD. The V and J ends lost 9 bases and 6 bases respectively, with 17 bases between them. CDR3 DNA sequence: TGTGCCACCCTAGCAGGGGTTACGAGCGAGCAGTACTTC. Its translation: CATLAGVTSEQYF.

This sequence joins TRBV24-1 and TRBJ2-3, with TRBD1 matching over 10 bases. V trimming: 4 bases; J trimming: 3 bases; junction bases outside the gene matches: 6. This CDR3 has 16 amino acids. Germline V lookup: CDR1 KGHDR, CDR2 SFDVKD. The CDR3 loop reads CATSDDRGPGTDTQYF. CDR3 sequence (DNA): TGTGCCACCAGTGACGACAGGGGGCCTGGTACAGATACGCAGTATTTT.

The V and J genes are TRBV28 and TRBJ2-7; no definite D call. CDR3 length equals 13 residues. CDR1 is MDHEN, CDR2 SYDVKM, per germline. The V and J ends lost 3 bases and 2 bases respectively, with 8 bases between them. CDR3 DNA: TGTGCCAGCAGTTTCCCCGAGGCCTACGAGCAGTACTTC. This gives the protein CASSFPEAYEQYF.

This sequence joins TRBV9 and TRBJ1-1; a weak D match, TRBD1 (6 bases). CDR1 is SGDLS and CDR2 is YYNGEE in the germline V gene. This CDR3 region has 16 residues. V dropped 6 bases and J dropped 3 bases, with 21 bases sitting between them. The CDR3 nucleotides read TGTGCCAGCACGGCAATATCGATCCAGGGGTACACTGAAGCTTTCTTT. Its protein product is CASTAISIQGYTEAFF. Together with reference TRBV9 and TRBJ1-1, the CDR3 gives the full variable domain: DSGVTQTPKHLITATGQRVTLRCSPRSGDLSVYWYQQSLDQGLQFLIQYYNGEERAKGNILERFSAQQFPDLHSELNLSSLELGDSALYFCASTAISIQGYTEAFFGQGTRLTVV.

The chain has TRBV2 and TRBJ1-1, with unresolved D. Germline CDR1 is SNHLY and CDR2 is FYNNEI. The length of the CDR3 is 15 residues. V was cut by 0 bases and J by 0 bases, with 8 bases left in between. DNA of the CDR3: TGTGCCAGCAGTGAAGCGGTCAGTTTGAACACTGAAGCTTTCTTT. It is translated as CASSEAVSLNTEAFF.

This clone was counted between two and nine times. The chain links TRBV19 to TRBJ2-1, with D possibly TRBD2 on 6 matching bases. This CDR3 is 13 amino acids long. Trimming took 6 bases from V and 4 from J, leaving 10 bases between them. The germline CDR1 and CDR2 sequences are LNHDA and SQIVND (reference sequence). Here the CDR3 reads CASSLGLYNEQFF. CDR3 coding DNA: TGTGCCAGTAGCCTAGGACTATACAATGAGCAGTTCTTC.

This clone was recorded once. This rearrangement joins TRBV30 to TRBJ2-1; D ambiguous. CDR1 is GTSNPN, CDR2 SVGIG, per germline (reference sequence). The CDR3 extends over 14 amino acids. V gave up 2 bases and J gave up 4 bases, with 12 bases separating them. In DNA, the CDR3 is TGTGCCTGGAGTTTTATGTGGGCGTACAATGAGCAGTTCTTC. It specifies CAWSFMWAYNEQFF.

The gene calls are TRBV5-6 and TRBJ1-6; D ambiguous. Trimming removed 0 bases from V and 1 base from J, with 8 bases in between. The CDR3 totals 16 residues. The V gene's germline CDR1 is SGHDT and CDR2 YYEEEE. This CDR3 reads CASSLARGSYNSPLHF. The CDR3 DNA is TGTGCCAGCAGCTTGGCCCGGGGATCCTATAATTCACCCCTCCACTTT.

The J gene is TRBJ2-4, the V gene TRBV3-1 (or the pseudogene TRBV3-2); weak D call: TRBD2 (5 bases). The CDR3 is 14 amino acids. Trimming pared 2 bases from V and 15 bases from J, leaving 20 bases between. CDR1 LGHDT and CDR2 YNNKEL come from the germline V gene (reference sequence). CDR3 loop: CASSQQAGSTWAYF. The CDR3 region has the DNA TGTGCCAGCAGCCAACAGGCGGGTTCTACTTGGGCGTACTTC.

The chain joins TRBV2 to TRBJ2-3, with TRBD2 identical over 8 bases. From germline, CDR1 is SNHLY and CDR2 FYNNEI. This CDR3 has 17 residues. The V and J ends lost 4 bases and 2 bases, in that order; junction bases with no gene match: 11. This CDR3 reads CASSGEREGLFTDTQYF. In DNA, the CDR3 is TGTGCCAGCAGTGGTGAACGGGAGGGACTCTTCACAGATACGCAGTATTTT.

This clone was observed a handful of times. The chain recombines TRBV2 with TRBJ1-5; D is uncertain. V was clipped by 0 bases and J by 2 bases, with 17 bases between them. The germline CDR1 and CDR2 sequences are SNHLY and FYNNEI. The CDR3 contains 18 residues. CDR3 nucleotides: TGTGCCAGCAGTGAAGCGTTACTAGGAGTCCCTGGCAATCAGCCCCAGCATTTT. Its protein is CASSEALLGVPGNQPQHF. Full variable domain (outside the CDR3, taken from reference TRBV2 and TRBJ1-5): EPEVTQTPSHQVTQMGQEVILRCVPISNHLYFYWYRQILGQKVEFLVSFYNNEISEKSEIFDDQFSVERPDGSNFTLKIRSTKLEDSAMYFCASSEALLGVPGNQPQHFGDGTRLSIL.